These T cell receptor beta chains were read from a single sample in a study of PD-1 blockade in classical Hodgkin lymphoma. Method: immunoSEQ multiplex PCR; TCRdb's copy keeps in-frame clones and lacks some. There are about 90,000 clones in the sample; 75% to 90% occur only once, and roughly a tenth lies in the top ten. Sequenced material: peripheral blood mononuclear cells (PBMCs), taken before the second cycle of nivolumab. These receptors all stem from a human donor with classical Hodgkin lymphoma. CDR3s include the opening cysteine and the closing phenylalanine or tryptophan. D genes are given only for firm matches. Clone sizes are given selectively: once, few, many, or a class where the clone is expanded.

clone_size,j_call,d_call,v_call,cdr3_aa,cdr3_nt
once,TRBJ2-1,.,TRBV6-5,CASSYSQIYNEQFF,TGTGCCAGCAGTTACTCCCAGATATACAATGAGCAGTTCTTC
.,TRBJ2-1,TRBD2,TRBV10-1,CASSSATSGSPHSYNEQFF,TGCGCCAGCAGTTCCGCGACTAGCGGGAGCCCCCACAGCTACAATGAGCAGTTCTTC
few,TRBJ1-3,.,TRBV19,CASTPRGSSGNTIYF,TGTGCCAGTACCCCTCGTGGGAGCTCTGGAAACACCATATATTTT
.,TRBJ2-2,TRBD1,TRBV7-9,CASSSYRGTTGELFF,TGTGCCAGCAGCTCGTACAGGGGTACCACCGGGGAGCTGTTTTTT
.,TRBJ1-2,.,TRBV15,CATSRIGTSYGYTF,TGTGCCACCAGCAGAATCGGGACAAGCTATGGCTACACCTTC
.,TRBJ2-4,.,TRBV11-2,CASSSLMENIQYF,TGTGCCAGCAGCTCCTTGATGGAAAACATTCAGTACTTC
.,TRBJ1-2,TRBD1,TRBV9,CASSAGQANRDGYTF,TGTGCCAGCAGCGCGGGACAGGCCAACCGGGATGGCTACACCTTC
.,TRBJ1-5,.,TRBV28,CASSFPSGESLLDQPQHF,TGTGCCAGCAGTTTCCCCTCAGGGGAGTCGTTGCTTGATCAGCCCCAGCATTTT
.,TRBJ2-4,.,TRBV2,CASSDPGFAKNIQYF,TGTGCCAGCAGTGATCCGGGATTCGCCAAAAACATTCAGTACTTC
.,TRBJ1-5,.,TRBV18,CASSPRASGDNQPQHF,TGTGCCAGCTCACCAAGAGCATCCGGGGACAATCAGCCCCAGCATTTT